The 10 T cell receptor beta chains below all came from one sample that was sequenced in a study of OX40 agonist ivuxolimab in advanced cancers. Some clones are missing from TCRdb's copy, which holds only in-frame ones; the method was immunoSEQ multiplex PCR. The data contain 21,000 or so clones, approximately 73% of them singletons. Sequencing used CD4+ or CD8+ T cells sorted from blood, obtained in a trial of the OX40 agonist ivuxolimab. The receptors shown here come from an adult with an advanced solid tumor such as melanoma, head and neck, liver or kidney cancer.

Judged by abundance, this clone is medium-sized. The CDR3 spells CASSIGPGVHEQYF. As DNA, the CDR3 is TGTGCCAGTAGTATTGGTCCGGGGGTCCACGAGCAGTACTTC. The V and J genes are TRBV19 and TRBJ2-7, with D tentatively TRBD2 (6 bases). V gave up 3 bases and J gave up 5 bases, with 14 bases separating them. Looked up from germline, CDR1 is LNHDA and CDR2 is SQIVND (reference sequence). This CDR3 is 14 amino acids long.

The chain has TRBV11-2 and TRBJ2-2, with no clear D. The CDR3 loop spans 14 amino acids. The germline V and J ends were trimmed by 1 base and 6 bases, with 9 bases remaining between them. Germline CDR1 reads SGHAT; CDR2 reads FQNNGV. The CDR3 spells CASSLGQLAGELFF. The CDR3 nucleotides read TGTGCCAGCAGCTTAGGCCAGTTAGCCGGGGAGCTGTTTTTT.

This sequence joins TRBV10-3 and TRBJ1-5; D unclear. This CDR3 has 13 residues. The V gene's germline CDR1 is ENHRY and CDR2 SYGVKD. Trimming took off 3 bases at V and 5 bases at J, with 8 bases between the two ends. The CDR3 reads CAISEQYDQPQHF. The CDR3 nucleotides read TGTGCCATCAGTGAACAGTACGATCAGCCCCAGCATTTT.

V is TRBV7-2 and J is TRBJ1-3; TRBD1 matches at 7 bases. The germline gives CDR1 SGHTA, CDR2 FQGNSA. This CDR3 region has 18 residues. With V trimmed by 1 base and J by 3 bases, 12 bases remained unmatched. The CDR3 DNA reads TGTGCCAGCAGCTTAGGTGGTAGTCAGGGGGGTATTGGAAACACCATATATTTT. It specifies CASSLGGSQGGIGNTIYF.

This rearrangement joins TRBV7-2 to TRBJ2-7; D perhaps matches TRBD2 (5 bases). This CDR3 comprises 14 residues. V lost 3 bases, J lost 6 bases, and 15 bases lay in between. CDR1 is SGHTA, CDR2 FQGNSA, per germline. The CDR3 coding sequence is TGTGCCAGCAGCTTGTTGAGCGGAACCAGCGAGCAGTACTTC. It codes for CASSLLSGTSEQYF.

The chain has TRBV7-2 and TRBJ2-3; TRBD2 matches at 8 bases. CDR1 and CDR2 (germline): SGHTA, FQGNSA. The CDR3 is made up of 16 amino acids. V dropped 1 base and J dropped 1; count of bases not matched to a gene: 4. The CDR3: CASSLVGRGGTDTQYF. The CDR3, as DNA: TGTGCCAGCAGCTTAGTTGGGCGGGGGGGCACAGATACGCAGTATTTT.

V gene TRBV7-8 combines with J gene TRBJ2-2; D is perhaps TRBD1 or TRBD2 (5 bases each). Trimming took off 2 bases at V and 4 bases at J, with 14 bases between the two ends. The germline V gene has CDR1 SGHVS and CDR2 FQNEAQ. CDR3 length: 16 residues. Here the CDR3 reads CASSLWGSSGTGELFF. CDR3 coding DNA: TGTGCCAGCAGCTTATGGGGGAGCTCGGGCACCGGGGAGCTGTTTTTT.

V gene TRBV11-3 combines with J gene TRBJ2-1; 7 nucleotides match TRBD2. The CDR3 length is 15 residues. Per the germline V gene, CDR1 is SGHNT and CDR2 is YENEEA. V lost 2 bases to trimming and J lost 3 bases; unmatched junction nucleotides: 4. For the CDR3, the DNA is TGTGCCAGCAGCTTAAAAGCGGGGCGCTACAATGAGCAGTTCTTC. This translates into CASSLKAGRYNEQFF.

The chain has TRBV6-1 and TRBJ1-6; 7 bases match TRBD1. The junction had 8 bases not matched to a gene; V was cut back by 6 bases and J by 6 bases. The germline gives CDR1 MNHNS, CDR2 SASEGT. CDR3 length: 15 residues. The CDR3, as DNA: TGTGCCAGCAGACCGACAGGGAGGAGTAATTCACCCCTCCACTTT. Translating it yields CASRPTGRSNSPLHF.

This clone was counted once. The rearrangement joins TRBV5-1 to TRBJ2-6, with unresolved D. Germline V gives CDR1 SGHRS, CDR2 YFSETQ. Between the trimmed V and J ends, which lost 1 base and 0 bases, there was a span of 8 bases. The CDR3 extends over 16 amino acids. CDR3 sequence (DNA): TGCGCCAGCAGCTTGATCACCGACTCTGGGGCCAACGTCCTGACTTTC. This codes for CASSLITDSGANVLTF.